This TCR beta chain originates from a study of T cells after yellow fever vaccination. Study-wide findings and caveats: Reappearance after the booster was seen for most primary-vaccination clones, at 96% CD4 and 80% to 90% CD8. Highly abundant clonotypes carried over from the bulk population could end up in FACS-sorted repertoires as contaminants.

MiXCR, run by TCRdb on the 5' RACE reads, gives a single entry per CDR3 protein. The table has approximately 260,000 distinct CDR3 sequences, roughly 4.8% seen once; the top ten hold roughly 3.3%. This clonotype was found a few times. The target antigen is unknown. Deletions cut 0 bases from V and 8 bases from J, with 17 bases between. Germline V gene lookup returns CDR1 KGHSH and CDR2 LQKENI. CDR3 size: 16 residues. Sample: CD4+ T cells sorted from PBMCs, taken on the day of the yellow fever booster vaccination. V usage is TRBV18 and J usage is TRBJ2-4, with D perhaps being TRBD1 or TRBD2 (6 bases each). The clonotype comes from a man aged 18-30 years who received the YFV17D yellow fever vaccine. The CDR3 region has the DNA TGTGCCAGCTCACCACCTCTGTCAGGGAGGACAGACATTCAGTACTTC. Translated: CASSPPLSGRTDIQYF.